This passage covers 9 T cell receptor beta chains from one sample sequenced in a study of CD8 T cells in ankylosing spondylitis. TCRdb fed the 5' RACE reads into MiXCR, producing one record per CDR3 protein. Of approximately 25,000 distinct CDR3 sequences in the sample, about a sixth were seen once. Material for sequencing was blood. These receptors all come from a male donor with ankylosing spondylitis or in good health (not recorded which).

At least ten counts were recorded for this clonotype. CDR3 protein: CASSLEGAPGELFF. The CDR3 DNA reads as TGCGCCAGCAGCTTGGAAGGGGCGCCCGGGGAGCTGTTTTTT. The genes are TRBV5-1 and TRBJ2-2; D might be TRBD1 (5 bases). The V and J ends lost 0 bases and 6 bases respectively, with 9 bases between them. The CDR3 is 14 amino acids. Germline V gene sequence: CDR1 SGHRS, CDR2 YFSETQ. The complete variable domain, with remaining parts taken from reference TRBV5-1 and TRBJ2-2, reads KAGVTQTPRYLIKTRGQQVTLSCSPISGHRSVSWYQQTPGQGLQFLFEYFSETQRNKGNFPGRFSGRQFSNSRSEMNVSTLELGDSALYLCASSLEGAPGELFFGEGSRLTVL.

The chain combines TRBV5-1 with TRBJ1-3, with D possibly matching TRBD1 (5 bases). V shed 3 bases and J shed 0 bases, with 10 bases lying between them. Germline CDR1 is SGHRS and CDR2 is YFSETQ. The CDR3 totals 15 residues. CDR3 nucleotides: TGCGCCAGCAGCTGGGGGGGTAGCTCTGGAAACACCATATATTTT. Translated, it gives CASSWGGSSGNTIYF.

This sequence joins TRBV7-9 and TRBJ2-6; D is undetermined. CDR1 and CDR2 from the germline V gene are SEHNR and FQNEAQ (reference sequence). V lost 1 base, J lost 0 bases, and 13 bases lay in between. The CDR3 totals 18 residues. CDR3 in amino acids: CASSLGPAPPSGANVLTF. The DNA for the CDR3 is TGTGCCAGCAGCTTAGGGCCAGCTCCCCCCTCTGGGGCCAACGTCCTGACTTTC.

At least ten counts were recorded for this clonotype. This CDR3 is CSARETGQSNQPQHF. CDR3 sequence (DNA): TGCAGTGCTAGGGAGACAGGTCAAAGCAATCAGCCCCAGCATTTT. The V call is TRBV20-1, the J call TRBJ1-5; D possibly corresponds to TRBD1 (6 bases). The CDR3 sequence is 15 residues long. CDR1 is DFQATT, CDR2 SNEGSKA, per germline (reference sequence). V was cut by 3 bases and J by 1 base, with 13 bases left in between.

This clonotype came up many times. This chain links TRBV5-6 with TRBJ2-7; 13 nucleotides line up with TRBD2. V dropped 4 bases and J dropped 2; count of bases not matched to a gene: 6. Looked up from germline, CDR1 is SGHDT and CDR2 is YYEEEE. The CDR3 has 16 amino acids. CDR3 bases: TGTGCCAGCAGCATACTACTAGCGGGAGGGCCCTACGAGCAGTACTTC. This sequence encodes CASSILLAGGPYEQYF. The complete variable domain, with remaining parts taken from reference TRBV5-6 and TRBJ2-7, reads DAGVTQSPTHLIKTRGQQVTLRCSPKSGHDTVSWYQQALGQGPQFIFQYYEEEERQRGNFPDRFSGHQFPNYSSELNVNALLLGDSALYLCASSILLAGGPYEQYFGPGTRLTVT.

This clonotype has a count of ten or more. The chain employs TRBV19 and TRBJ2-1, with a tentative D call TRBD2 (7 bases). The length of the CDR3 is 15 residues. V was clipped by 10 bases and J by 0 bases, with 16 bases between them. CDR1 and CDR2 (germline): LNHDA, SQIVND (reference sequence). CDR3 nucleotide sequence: TGTGCCACCAAAGGGGGGGTAAGCTCCTACAATGAGCAGTTCTTC. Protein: CATKGGVSSYNEQFF. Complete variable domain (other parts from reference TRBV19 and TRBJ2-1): DGGITQSPKYLFRKEGQNVTLSCEQNLNHDAMYWYRQDPGQGLRLIYYSQIVNDFQKGDIAEGYSVSREKKESFPLTVTSAQKNPTAFYLCATKGGVSSYNEQFFGPGTRLTVL.

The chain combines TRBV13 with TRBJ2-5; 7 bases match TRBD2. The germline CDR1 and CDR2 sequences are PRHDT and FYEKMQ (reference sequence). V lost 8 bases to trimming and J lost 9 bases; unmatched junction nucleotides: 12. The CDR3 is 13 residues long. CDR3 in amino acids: CASAWASGRAQYF. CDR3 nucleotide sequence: TGTGCCAGCGCATGGGCTAGCGGTAGGGCCCAGTACTTC.

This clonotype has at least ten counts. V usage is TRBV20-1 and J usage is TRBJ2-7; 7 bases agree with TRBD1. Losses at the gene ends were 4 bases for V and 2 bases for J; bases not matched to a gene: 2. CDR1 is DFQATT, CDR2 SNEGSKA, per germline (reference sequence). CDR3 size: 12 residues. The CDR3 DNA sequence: TGCAGTGCTACAGGACAGGCCTACGAGCAGTACGTC. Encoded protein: CSATGQAYEQYV.

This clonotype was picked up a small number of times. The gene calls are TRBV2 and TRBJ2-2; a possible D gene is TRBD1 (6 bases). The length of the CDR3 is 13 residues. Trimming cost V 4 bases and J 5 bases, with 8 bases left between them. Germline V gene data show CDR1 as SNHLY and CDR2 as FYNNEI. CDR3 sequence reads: CASSADRTGELFF. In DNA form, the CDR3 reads TGTGCCAGCAGTGCCGACAGGACCGGGGAGCTGTTTTTT.